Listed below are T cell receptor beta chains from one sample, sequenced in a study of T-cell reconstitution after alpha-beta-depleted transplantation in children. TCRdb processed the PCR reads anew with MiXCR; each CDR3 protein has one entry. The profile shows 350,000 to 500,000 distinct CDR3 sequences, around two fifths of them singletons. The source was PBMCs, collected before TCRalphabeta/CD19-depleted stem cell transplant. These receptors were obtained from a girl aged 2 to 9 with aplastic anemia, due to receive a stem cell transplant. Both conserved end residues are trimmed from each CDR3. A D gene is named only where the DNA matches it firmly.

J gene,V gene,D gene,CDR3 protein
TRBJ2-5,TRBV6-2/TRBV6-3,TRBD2,ASSYQRGLEY
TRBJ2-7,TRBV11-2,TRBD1,ASRGTVAYEQY
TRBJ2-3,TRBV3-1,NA,ASSQGSDTDTQY
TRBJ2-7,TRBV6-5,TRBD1,ASSSDRDPYEQY
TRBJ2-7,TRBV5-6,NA,ASTHLTGSYEQY
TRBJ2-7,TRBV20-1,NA,SARDTGTYEQY
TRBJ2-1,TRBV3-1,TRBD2,ASSQSSGRRDNEQF
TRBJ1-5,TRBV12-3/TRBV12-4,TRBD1,ASSSRTGGEKPQH
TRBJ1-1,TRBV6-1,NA,ASSEAF
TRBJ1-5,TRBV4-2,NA,ASSQEAYQPQH
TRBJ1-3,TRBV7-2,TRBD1,ASSLLDRVSGNTIY
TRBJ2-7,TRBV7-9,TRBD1,ASSLAGGDRSYEQY
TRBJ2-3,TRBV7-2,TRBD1,ASSSGTGGSTDTQY
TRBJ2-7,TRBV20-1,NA,SAREGGYEQY
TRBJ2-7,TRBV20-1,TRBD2,SASSSSGLLLYEQY
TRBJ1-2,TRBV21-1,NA,ASSQTAHRNYGYT
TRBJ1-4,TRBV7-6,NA,ASSRSTNEKLF
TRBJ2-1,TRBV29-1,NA,SVSKGEYSYNEQF
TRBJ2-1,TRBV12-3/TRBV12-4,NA,ASSLGGPGDEQF
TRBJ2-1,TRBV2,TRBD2,ASSYGGGSSYNGQF
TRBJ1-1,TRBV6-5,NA,ASSYGVPITEAF
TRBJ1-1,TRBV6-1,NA,ASRVGQNTEAF
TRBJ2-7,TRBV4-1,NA,ASRRGSTGFYEQY
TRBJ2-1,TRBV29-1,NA,SVEDLGTKGEQF
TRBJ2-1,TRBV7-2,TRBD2,ASSLLAGGKWSGEQF
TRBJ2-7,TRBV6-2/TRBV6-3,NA,ASTPGSTYEQY
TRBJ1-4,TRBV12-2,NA,ASRLASRRDRDEKLF
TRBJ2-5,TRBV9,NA,ASSVCYGTTRAQY
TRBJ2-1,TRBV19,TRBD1,ASSAWTGVNVQF
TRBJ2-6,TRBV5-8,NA,ASSKWDLGANVLT
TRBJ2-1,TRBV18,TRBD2,ASSPRLADAYNEQF
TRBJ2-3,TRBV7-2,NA,ASSFSALTDTQY
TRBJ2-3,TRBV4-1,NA,ASSQVVLALATDTQY
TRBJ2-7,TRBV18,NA,ASSPSTSFRLYEQY
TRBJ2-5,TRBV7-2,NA,ASSQSRGNQETQY
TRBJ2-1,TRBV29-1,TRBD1,SVPAGTGGYNEQF
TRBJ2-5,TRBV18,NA,ASSRSTGQKTQY
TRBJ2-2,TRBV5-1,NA,ASSLPVGELF
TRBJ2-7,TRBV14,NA,ASSFGSAGEQY
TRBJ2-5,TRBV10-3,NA,AIRQARGETQY
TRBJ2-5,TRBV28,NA,ASSWFAETQY
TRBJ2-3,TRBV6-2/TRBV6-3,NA,ASSYAQTTDTQY
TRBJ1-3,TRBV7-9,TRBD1,ASSSDRVGTIY
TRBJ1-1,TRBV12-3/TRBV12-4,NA,TSSSRAHSFGLVGTEAF
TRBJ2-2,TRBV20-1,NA,SAVDTGELF
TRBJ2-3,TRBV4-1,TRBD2,ASSQGRDYRGISTDTQY
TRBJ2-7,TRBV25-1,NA,ASSDPNRAIYEQY
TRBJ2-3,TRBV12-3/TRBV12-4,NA,ASKASADTQY
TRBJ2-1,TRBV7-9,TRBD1,ASSLRDSLFNEQF
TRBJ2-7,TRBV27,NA,ASSLSTGDEQY
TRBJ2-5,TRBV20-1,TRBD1,SAYRDRGRETQY
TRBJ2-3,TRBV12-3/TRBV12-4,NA,ASSSRTMETDTQY